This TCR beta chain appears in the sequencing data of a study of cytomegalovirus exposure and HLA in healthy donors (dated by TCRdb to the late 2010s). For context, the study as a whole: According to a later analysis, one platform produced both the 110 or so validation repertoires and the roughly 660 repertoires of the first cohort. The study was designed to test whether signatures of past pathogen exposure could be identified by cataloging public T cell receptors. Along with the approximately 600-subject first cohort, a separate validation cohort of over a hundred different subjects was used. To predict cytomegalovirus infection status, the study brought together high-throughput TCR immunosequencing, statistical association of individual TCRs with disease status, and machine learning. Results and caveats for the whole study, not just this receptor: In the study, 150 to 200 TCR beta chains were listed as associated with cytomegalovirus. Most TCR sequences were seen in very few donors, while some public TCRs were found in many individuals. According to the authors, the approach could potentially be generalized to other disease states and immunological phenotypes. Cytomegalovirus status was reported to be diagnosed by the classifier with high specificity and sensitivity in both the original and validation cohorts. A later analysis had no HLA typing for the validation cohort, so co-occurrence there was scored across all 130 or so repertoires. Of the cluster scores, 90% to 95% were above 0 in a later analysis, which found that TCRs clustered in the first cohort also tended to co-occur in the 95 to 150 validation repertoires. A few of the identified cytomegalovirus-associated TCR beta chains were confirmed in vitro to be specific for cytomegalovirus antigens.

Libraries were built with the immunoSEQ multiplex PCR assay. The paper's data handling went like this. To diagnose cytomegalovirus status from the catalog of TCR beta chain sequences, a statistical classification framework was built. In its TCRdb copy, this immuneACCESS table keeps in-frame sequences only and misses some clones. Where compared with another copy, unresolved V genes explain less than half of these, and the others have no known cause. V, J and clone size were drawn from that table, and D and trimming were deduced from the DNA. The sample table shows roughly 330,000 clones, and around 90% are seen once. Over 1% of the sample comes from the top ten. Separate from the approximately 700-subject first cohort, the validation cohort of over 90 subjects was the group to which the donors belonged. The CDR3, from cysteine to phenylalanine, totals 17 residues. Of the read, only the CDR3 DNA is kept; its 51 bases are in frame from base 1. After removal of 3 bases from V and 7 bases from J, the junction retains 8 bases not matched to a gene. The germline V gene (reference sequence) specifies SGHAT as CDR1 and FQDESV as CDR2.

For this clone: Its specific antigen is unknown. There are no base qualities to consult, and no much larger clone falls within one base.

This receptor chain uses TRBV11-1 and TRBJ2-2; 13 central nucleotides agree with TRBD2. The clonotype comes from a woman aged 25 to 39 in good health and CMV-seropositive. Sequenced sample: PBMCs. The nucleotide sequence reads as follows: TGTGCCAGCAGCTTGAACGGACTAGCGGGAGTGGGCGGGGAGCTGTTTTTT. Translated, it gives CASSLNGLAGVGGELFF.